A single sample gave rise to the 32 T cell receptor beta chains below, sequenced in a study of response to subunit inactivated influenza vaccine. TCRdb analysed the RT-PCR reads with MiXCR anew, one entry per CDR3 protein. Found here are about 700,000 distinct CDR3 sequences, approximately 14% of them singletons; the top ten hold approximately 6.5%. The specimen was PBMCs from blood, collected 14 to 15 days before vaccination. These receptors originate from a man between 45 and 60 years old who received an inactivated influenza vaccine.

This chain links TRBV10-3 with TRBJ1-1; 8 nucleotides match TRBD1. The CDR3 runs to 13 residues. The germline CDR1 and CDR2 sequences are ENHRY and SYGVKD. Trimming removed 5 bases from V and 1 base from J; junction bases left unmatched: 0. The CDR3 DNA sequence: TGTGCCATCAGTCAGGGGGCGAACACTGAAGCTTTCTTT. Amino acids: CAISQGANTEAFF.

CDR3: CASRVQGADQPQHF. CDR3 DNA: TGTGCCAGCAGGGTACAGGGGGCTGATCAGCCCCAGCATTTT. The chain links TRBV28 to TRBJ1-5, with 9 bases lining up with TRBD1. V shed 6 bases, J shed 5 bases, and the junction held 5 bases outside the gene matches. The CDR3 consists of 14 residues. The V gene's germline CDR1 is MDHEN and CDR2 SYDVKM. The complete variable domain, with remaining parts taken from reference TRBV28 and TRBJ1-5, reads DVKVTQSSRYLVKRTGEKVFLECVQDMDHENMFWYRQDPGLGLRLIYFSYDVKMKEKGDIPEGYSVSREKKERFSLILESASTNQTSMYLCASRVQGADQPQHFGDGTRLSIL.

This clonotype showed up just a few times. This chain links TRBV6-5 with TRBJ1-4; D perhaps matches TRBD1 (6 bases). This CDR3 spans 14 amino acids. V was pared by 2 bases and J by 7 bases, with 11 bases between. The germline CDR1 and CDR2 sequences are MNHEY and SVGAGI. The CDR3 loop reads CASSYRQGREKLFF. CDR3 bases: TGTGCCAGCAGTTACCGGCAGGGGCGTGAAAAACTGTTTTTT.

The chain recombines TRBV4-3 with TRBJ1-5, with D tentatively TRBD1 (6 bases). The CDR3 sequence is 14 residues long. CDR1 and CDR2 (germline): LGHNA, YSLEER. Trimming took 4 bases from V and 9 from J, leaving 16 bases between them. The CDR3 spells CASSRQGGVRPQHF. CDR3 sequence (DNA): TGCGCCAGCAGCCGTCAAGGGGGGGTCCGGCCCCAGCATTTT.

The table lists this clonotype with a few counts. CDR3 protein: CASSQDRGSYQPQHF. The CDR3 DNA follows: TGTGCCAGCAGCCAAGACCGGGGATCCTATCAGCCCCAGCATTTT. The rearrangement joins TRBV4-2 to TRBJ1-5; unclear D gene. The CDR3 has 15 amino acids. Germline CDR1 and CDR2: LGHNA and YNFKEQ. V was shortened by 0 bases and J by 5 bases, with 11 bases between the two germline ends.

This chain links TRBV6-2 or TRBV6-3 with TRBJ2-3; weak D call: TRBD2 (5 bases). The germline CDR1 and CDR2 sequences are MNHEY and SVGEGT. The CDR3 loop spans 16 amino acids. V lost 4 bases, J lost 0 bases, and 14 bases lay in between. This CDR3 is CASSLGWRSSTDTQYF. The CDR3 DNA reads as TGTGCCAGCAGTTTAGGATGGAGGTCTAGCACAGATACGCAGTATTTT.

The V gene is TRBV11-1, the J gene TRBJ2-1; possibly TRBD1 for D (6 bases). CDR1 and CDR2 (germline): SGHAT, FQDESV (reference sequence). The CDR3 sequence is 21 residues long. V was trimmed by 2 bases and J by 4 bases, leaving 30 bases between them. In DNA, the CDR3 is TGTGCCAGCAGCTTATCGGTGGGCCCGGCCCACCGACAGGATTTATACAATGAGCAGTTCTTC. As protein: CASSLSVGPAHRQDLYNEQFF.

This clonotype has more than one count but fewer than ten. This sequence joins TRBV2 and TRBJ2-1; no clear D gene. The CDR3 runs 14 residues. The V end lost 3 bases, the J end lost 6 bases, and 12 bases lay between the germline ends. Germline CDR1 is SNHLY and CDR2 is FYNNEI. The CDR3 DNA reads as TGTGCCAGCAGTGATTCGGTTCAGACCAATGAGCAGTTCTTC. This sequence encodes CASSDSVQTNEQFF.

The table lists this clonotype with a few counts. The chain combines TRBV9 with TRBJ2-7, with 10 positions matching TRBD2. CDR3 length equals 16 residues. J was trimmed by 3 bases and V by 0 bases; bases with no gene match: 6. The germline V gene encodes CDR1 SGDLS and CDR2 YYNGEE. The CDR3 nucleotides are TGTGCCAGCAGCGTAGGGGTAGCGGGAGGTGACTACGAGCAGTACTTC. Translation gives CASSVGVAGGDYEQYF. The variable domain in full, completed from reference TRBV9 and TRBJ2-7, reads DSGVTQTPKHLITATGQRVTLRCSPRSGDLSVYWYQQSLDQGLQFLIQYYNGEERAKGNILERFSAQQFPDLHSELNLSSLELGDSALYFCASSVGVAGGDYEQYFGPGTRLTVT.

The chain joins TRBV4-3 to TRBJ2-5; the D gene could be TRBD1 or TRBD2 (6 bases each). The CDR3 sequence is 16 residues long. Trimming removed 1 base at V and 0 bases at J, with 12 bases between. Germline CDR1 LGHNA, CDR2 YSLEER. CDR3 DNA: TGCGCCAGCAGCCAAGTAGGAGGGGGGTACCAAGAGACCCAGTACTTC. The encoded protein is CASSQVGGGYQETQYF.

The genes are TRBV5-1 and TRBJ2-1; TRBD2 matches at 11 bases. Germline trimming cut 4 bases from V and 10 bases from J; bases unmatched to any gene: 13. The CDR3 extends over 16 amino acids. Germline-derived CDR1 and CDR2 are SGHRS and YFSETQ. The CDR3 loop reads CASSLTGTSGDREQFF. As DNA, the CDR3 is TGCGCCAGCAGCCTGACCGGGACTAGCGGAGACCGGGAGCAGTTCTTC. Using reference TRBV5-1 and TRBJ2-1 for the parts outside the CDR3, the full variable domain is KAGVTQTPRYLIKTRGQQVTLSCSPISGHRSVSWYQQTPGQGLQFLFEYFSETQRNKGNFPGRFSGRQFSNSRSEMNVSTLELGDSALYLCASSLTGTSGDREQFFGPGTRLTVL.

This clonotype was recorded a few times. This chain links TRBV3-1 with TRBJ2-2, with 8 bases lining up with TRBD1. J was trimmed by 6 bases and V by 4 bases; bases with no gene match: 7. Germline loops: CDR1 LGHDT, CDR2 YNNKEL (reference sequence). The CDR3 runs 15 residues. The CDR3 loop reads CASSLRTGSPGELFF. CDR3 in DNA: TGTGCCAGCAGCCTAAGGACAGGGTCCCCCGGGGAGCTGTTTTTT.

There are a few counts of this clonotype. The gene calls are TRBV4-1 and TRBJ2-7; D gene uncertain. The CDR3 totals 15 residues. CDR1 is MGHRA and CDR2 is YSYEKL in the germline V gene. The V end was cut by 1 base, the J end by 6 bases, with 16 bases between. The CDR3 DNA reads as TGCGCCAGCAGCCAAGTAGGCTCAGCGTCGTCCGAGCAGTACTTC. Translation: CASSQVGSASSEQYF.

Here the CDR3 DNA reads TGCAGTGCTTGGACAGTCCCAGGTTATGGCTACACCTTC. Residues: CSAWTVPGYGYTF. The chain links TRBV20-1 to TRBJ1-2; tentative D call: TRBD1 (6 bases). The germline V gene encodes CDR1 DFQATT and CDR2 SNEGSKA (reference sequence). CDR3 size: 13 residues. Deletions cut 5 bases from V and 5 bases from J, with 15 bases between.

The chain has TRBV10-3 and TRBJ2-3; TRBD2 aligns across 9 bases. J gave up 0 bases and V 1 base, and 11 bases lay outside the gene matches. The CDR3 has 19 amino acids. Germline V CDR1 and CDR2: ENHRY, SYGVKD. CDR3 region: CAISELVYLTSGSTDTQYF. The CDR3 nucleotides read TGTGCCATCAGTGAGTTAGTATACCTAACTAGCGGGAGCACAGATACGCAGTATTTT.

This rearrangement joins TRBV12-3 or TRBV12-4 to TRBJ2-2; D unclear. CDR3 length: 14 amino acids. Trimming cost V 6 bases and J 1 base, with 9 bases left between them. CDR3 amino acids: CASRTQENTGELFF. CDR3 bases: TGTGCCAGCAGAACCCAGGAGAACACCGGGGAGCTGTTTTTT.

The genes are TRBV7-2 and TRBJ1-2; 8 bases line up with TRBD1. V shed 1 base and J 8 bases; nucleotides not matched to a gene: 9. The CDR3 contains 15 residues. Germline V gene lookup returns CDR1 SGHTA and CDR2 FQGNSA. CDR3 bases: TGTGCCAGCAGCTTAGACGCGACAGGGGCGTACGGCTACACCTTC. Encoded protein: CASSLDATGAYGYTF.

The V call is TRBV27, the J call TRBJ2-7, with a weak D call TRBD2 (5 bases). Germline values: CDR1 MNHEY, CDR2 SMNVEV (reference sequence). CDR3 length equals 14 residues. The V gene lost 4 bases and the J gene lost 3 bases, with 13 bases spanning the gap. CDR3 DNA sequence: TGTGCCAGCAGTTCCCTCCGGGATTACTACGAGCAGTACTTC. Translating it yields CASSSLRDYYEQYF.

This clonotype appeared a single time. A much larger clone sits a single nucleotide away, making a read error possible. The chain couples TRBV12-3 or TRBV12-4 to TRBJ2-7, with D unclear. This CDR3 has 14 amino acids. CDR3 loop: CASSPRIGNYEQNF. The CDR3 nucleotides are TGTGCCAGCAGCCCTCGAATAGGTAACTACGAGCAGAACTTC.

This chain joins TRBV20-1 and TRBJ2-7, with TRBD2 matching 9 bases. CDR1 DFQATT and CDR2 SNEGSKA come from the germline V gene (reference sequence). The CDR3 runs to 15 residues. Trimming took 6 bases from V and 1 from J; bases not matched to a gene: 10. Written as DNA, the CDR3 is TGCAGTGCCTTAGACGCGGGGGGGTCTTCCTACGAGCAGTACTTC. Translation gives CSALDAGGSSYEQYF.

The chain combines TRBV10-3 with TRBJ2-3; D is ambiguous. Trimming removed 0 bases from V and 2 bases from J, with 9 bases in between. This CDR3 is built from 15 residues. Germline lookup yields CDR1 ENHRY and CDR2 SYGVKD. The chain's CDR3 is CAISESSRSTDTQYF. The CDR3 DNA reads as TGTGCCATCAGTGAGTCTTCCAGGTCCACAGATACGCAGTATTTT.

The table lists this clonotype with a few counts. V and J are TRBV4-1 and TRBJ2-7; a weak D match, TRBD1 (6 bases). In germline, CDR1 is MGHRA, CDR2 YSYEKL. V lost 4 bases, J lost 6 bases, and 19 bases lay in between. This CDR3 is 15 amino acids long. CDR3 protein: CASSRPGTRRPEQYF. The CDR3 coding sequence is TGCGCCAGCAGCCGTCCCGGGACAAGGAGGCCCGAGCAGTACTTC.

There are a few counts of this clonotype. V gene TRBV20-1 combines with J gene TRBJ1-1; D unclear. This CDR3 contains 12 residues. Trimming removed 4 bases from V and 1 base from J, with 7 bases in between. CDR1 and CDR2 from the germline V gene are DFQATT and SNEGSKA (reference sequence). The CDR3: CSANFGNTEAFF. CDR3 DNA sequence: TGCAGTGCTAACTTTGGGAACACTGAAGCTTTCTTT.

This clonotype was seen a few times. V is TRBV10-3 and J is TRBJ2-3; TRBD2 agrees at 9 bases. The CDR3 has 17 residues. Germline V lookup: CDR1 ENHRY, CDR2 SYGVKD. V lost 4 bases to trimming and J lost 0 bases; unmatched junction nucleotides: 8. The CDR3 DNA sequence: TGTGCCATCAGTGGTCTAGCGGGGTGGATGAGCACAGATACGCAGTATTTT. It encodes CAISGLAGWMSTDTQYF.

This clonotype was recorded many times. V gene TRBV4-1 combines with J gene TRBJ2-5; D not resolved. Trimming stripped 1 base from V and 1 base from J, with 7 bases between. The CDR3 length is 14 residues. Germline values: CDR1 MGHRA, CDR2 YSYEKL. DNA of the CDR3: TGCGCCAGCAGCCAAGGCCAGGCCCAAGAGACCCAGTACTTC. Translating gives CASSQGQAQETQYF.

The CDR3 nucleotides read TGCAGCGTTCGACTACGGACTAGCGAAGAAACCGGGGAGCTGTTTTTT. Protein sequence: CSVRLRTSEETGELFF. The rearrangement uses TRBV29-1 and TRBJ2-2; TRBD2 aligns across 9 bases. Trimming took 5 bases from V and 5 from J; bases not matched to a gene: 12. The length of the CDR3 is 16 residues. The germline V gene encodes CDR1 SQVTM and CDR2 ANQGSEA.

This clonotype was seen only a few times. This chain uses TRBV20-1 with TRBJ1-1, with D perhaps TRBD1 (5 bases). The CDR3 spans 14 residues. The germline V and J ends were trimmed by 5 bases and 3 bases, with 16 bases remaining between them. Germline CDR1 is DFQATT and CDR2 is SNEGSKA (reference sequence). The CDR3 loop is CSAGRGGKDTEAFF. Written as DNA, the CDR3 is TGCAGTGCTGGGCGGGGGGGGAAGGACACTGAAGCTTTCTTT.

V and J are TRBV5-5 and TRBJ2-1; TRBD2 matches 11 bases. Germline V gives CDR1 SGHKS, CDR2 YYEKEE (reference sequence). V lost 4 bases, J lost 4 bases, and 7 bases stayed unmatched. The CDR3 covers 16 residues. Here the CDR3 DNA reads TGTGCCAGCAGCGGCGCCGGGACTAGCGGTTACAATGAGCAGTTCTTC. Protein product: CASSGAGTSGYNEQFF.

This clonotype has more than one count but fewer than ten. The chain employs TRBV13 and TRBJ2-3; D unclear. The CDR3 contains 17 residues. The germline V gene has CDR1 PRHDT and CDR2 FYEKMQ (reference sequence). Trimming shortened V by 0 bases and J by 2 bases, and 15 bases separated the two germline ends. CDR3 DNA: TGTGCCAGCAGCTTAGGCCGGTCTCCATACATCACAGATACGCAGTATTTT. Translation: CASSLGRSPYITDTQYF.

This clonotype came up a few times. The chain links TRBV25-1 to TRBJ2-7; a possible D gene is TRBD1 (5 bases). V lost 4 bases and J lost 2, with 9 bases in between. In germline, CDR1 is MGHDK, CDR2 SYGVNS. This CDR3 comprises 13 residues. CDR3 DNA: TGTGCCAGCAGTGTCACAGGCACCTACGAGCAGTACTTC. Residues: CASSVTGTYEQYF.

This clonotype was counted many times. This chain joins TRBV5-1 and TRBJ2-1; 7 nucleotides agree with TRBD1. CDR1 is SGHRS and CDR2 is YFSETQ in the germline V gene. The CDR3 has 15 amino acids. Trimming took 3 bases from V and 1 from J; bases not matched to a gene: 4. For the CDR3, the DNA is TGCGCCAGCAGCTGGGACAGAACTTCCTACAATGAGCAGTTCTTC. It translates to CASSWDRTSYNEQFF.

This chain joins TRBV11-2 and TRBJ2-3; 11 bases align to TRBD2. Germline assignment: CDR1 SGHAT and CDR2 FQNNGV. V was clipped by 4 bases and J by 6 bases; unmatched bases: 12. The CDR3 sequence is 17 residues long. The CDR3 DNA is TGTGCCAGCAGCTCCACTCCCCTAGCGGGGGGTATGGATACGCAGTATTTT. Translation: CASSSTPLAGGMDTQYF.